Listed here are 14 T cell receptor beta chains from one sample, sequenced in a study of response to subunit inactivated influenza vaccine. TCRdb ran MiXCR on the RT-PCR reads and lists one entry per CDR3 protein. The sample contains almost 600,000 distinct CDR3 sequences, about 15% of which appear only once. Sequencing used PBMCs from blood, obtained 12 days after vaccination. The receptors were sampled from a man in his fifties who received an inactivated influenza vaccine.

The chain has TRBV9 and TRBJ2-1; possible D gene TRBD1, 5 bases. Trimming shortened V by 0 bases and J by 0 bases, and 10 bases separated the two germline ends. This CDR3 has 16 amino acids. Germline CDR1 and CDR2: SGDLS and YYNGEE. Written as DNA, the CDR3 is TGTGCCAGCAGCGTAGAGGGGCGGACCTCCTACAATGAGCAGTTCTTC. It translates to CASSVEGRTSYNEQFF.

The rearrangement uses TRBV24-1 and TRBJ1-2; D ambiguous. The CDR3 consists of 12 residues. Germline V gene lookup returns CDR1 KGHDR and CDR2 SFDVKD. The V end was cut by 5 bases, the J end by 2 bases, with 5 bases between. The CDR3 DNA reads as TGTGCCACCAGTGTTGGCAACTATGGCTACACCTTC. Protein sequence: CATSVGNYGYTF.

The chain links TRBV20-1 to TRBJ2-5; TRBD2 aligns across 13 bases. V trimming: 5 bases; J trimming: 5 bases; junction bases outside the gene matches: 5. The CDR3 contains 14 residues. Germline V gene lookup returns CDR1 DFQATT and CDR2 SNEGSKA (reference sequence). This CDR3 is CSAELAGGTETQYF. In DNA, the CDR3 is TGCAGTGCTGAACTAGCGGGGGGGACGGAGACCCAGTACTTC.

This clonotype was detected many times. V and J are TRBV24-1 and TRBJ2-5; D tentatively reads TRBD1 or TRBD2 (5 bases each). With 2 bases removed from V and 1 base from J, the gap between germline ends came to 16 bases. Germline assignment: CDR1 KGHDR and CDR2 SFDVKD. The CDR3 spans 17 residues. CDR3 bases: TGTGCCACCAGTGATTATTCCGGGACCGAAGCCCAAGAGACCCAGTACTTC. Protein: CATSDYSGTEAQETQYF.

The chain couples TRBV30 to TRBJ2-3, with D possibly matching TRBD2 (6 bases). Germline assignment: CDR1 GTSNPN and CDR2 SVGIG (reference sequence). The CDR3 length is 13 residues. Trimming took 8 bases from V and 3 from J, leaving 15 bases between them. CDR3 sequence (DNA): TGTGCCGGATCGGGGGTATGGACAGATACGCAGTATTTT. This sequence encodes CAGSGVWTDTQYF.

The CDR3 nucleotides are TGTGCCAGCTCGCCATGGAGGCAGGTCAGCGAGCAGTTCTTC. This gives the protein CASSPWRQVSEQFF. The V call is TRBV18, the J call TRBJ2-1; possibly TRBD2 for D (5 bases). Germline-derived CDR1 and CDR2 are KGHSH and LQKENI. The CDR3 runs to 14 residues. The germline V and J ends were trimmed by 6 bases and 10 bases, with 19 bases remaining between them.

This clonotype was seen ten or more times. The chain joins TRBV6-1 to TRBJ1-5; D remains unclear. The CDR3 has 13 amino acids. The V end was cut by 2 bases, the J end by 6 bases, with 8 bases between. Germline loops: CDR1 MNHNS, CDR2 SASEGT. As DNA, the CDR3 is TGTGCCAGCAGTGAACAAGTCGGTCAGCCCCAGCATTTT. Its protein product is CASSEQVGQPQHF.

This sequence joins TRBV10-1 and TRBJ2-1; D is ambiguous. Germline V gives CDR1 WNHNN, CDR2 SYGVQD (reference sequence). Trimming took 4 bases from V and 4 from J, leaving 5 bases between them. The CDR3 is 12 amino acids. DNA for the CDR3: TGCGCCAGCAGTGCGACGTACAATGAGCAGTTCTTC. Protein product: CASSATYNEQFF.

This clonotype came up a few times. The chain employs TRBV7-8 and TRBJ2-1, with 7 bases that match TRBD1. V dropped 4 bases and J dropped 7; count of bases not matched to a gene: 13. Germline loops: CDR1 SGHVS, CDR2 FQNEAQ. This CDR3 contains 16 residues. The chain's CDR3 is CASSYWTGTLGNEQFF. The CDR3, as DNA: TGTGCCAGCAGCTACTGGACAGGTACCTTGGGGAATGAGCAGTTCTTC.

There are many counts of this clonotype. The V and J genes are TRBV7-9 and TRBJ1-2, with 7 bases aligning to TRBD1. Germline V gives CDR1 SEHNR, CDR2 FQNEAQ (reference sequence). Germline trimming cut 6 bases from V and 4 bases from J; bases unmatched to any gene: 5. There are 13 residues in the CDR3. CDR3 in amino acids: CASSLTGPYGYTF. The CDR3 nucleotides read TGTGCCAGCAGTCTGACAGGGCCCTATGGCTACACCTTC.

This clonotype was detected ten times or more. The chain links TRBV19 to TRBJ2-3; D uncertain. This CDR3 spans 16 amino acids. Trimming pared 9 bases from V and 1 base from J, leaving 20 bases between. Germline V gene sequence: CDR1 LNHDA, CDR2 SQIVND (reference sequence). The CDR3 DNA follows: TGTGCCAGCAGGACGACAAACAGTTCCCGCACAGATACGCAGTATTTT. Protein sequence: CASRTTNSSRTDTQYF.

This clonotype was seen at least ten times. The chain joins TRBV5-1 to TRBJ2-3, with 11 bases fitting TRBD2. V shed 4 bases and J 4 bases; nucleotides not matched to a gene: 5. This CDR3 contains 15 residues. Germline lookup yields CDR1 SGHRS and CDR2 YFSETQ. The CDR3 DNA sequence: TGCGCCAGCAGCACGCTAGCGGGAGGCCCAGATACGCAGTATTTT. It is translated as CASSTLAGGPDTQYF.

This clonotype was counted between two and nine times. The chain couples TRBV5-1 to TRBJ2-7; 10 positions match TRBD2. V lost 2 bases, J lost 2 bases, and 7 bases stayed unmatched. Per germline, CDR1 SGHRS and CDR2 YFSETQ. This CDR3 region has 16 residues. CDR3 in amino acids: CASSFGLAVSPYEQYF. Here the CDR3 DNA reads TGCGCCAGCAGCTTCGGACTAGCGGTGAGCCCCTACGAGCAGTACTTC.

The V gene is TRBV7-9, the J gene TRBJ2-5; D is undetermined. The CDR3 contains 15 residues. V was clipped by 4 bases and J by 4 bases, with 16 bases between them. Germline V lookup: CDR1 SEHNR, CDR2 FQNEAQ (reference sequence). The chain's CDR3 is CASSSRAKFSETQYF. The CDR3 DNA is TGTGCCAGCAGCTCCCGGGCAAAATTCTCAGAGACCCAGTACTTC.